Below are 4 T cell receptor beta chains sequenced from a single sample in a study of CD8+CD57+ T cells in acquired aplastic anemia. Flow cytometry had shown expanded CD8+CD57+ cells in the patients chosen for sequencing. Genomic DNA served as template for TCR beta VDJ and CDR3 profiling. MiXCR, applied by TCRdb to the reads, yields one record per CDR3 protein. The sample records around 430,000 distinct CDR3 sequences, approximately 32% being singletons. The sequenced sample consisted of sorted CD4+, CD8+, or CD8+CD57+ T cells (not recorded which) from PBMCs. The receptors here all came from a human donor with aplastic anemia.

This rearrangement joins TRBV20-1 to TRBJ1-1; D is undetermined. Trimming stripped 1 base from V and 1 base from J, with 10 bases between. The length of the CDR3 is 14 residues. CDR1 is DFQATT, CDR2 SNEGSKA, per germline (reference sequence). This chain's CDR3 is CSARVPVKNTEAFF. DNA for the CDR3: TGCAGTGCTAGAGTGCCGGTAAAGAACACTGAAGCTTTCTTT.

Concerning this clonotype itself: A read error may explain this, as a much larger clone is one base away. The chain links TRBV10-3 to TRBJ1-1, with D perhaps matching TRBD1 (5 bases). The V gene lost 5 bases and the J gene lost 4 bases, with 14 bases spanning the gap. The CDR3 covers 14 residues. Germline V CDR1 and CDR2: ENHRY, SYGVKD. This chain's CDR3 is CAISSGLGGTEAFF. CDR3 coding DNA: TGTGCCATCAGTTCGGGACTGGGCGGCACTGAAGCTTTCTTT.

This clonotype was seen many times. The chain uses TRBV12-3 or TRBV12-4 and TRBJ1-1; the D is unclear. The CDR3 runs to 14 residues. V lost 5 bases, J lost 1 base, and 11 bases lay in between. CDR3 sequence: CASSSAGRNTEAFF. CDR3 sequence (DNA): TGTGCCAGCAGTAGCGCGGGCCGGAACACTGAAGCTTTCTTT.

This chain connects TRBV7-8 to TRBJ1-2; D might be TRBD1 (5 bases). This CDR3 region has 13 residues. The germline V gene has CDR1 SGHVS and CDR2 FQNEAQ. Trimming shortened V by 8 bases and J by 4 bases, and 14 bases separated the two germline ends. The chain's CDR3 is CASSSGTFYGYTF. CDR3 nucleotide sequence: TGTGCCAGCTCATCCGGGACCTTCTATGGCTACACCTTC.